The 14 T cell receptor beta chains below come from one sample, sequenced in a study of OX40 agonist ivuxolimab in advanced cancers. Assay used: immunoSEQ multiplex PCR; TCRdb lists only in-frame clones, some missing. The sample shows about 31,000 clones, 85% to 95% of them seen only once. Sequences were derived from CD4+ or CD8+ T cells sorted from blood, sampled in a trial of the OX40 agonist ivuxolimab. These receptors were taken from an adult with an advanced solid tumor such as melanoma, head and neck, liver or kidney cancer.

The V and J genes are TRBV9 and TRBJ2-2, with 9 bases that match TRBD1. With V trimmed by 4 bases and J by 4 bases, 14 bases remained unmatched. The CDR3 is 18 amino acids. CDR1 SGDLS and CDR2 YYNGEE come from the germline V gene. In DNA, the CDR3 is TGTGCCAGCAGCTCAGAGAGGACAGGGGTGCATGGCACCGGGGAGCTGTTTTTT. Encoded protein: CASSSERTGVHGTGELFF.

The chain joins TRBV6-5 to TRBJ1-1; D is possibly TRBD1 (6 bases). The V gene lost 2 bases and the J gene lost 6 bases, with 10 bases spanning the gap. The germline V gene has CDR1 MNHEY and CDR2 SVGAGI. The CDR3 totals 13 residues. This CDR3 reads CASSYQGWAEAFF. CDR3 sequence (DNA): TGTGCCAGCAGTTACCAGGGGTGGGCTGAAGCTTTCTTT.

The chain has TRBV4-1 and TRBJ1-1; D is uncertain. The CDR3 consists of 15 residues. CDR1 is MGHRA, CDR2 YSYEKL, per germline. V was trimmed by 0 bases and J by 1 base, leaving 9 bases between them. The CDR3 region has the DNA TGCGCCAGCAGCCAAGACTCCCACGCGAACACTGAAGCTTTCTTT. Translation: CASSQDSHANTEAFF.

V is TRBV27 and J is TRBJ2-7, with D perhaps matching TRBD2 (7 bases). The CDR3 is 15 residues long. Trimming cost V 1 base and J 4 bases, with 14 bases left between them. Germline V gives CDR1 MNHEY, CDR2 SMNVEV (reference sequence). The CDR3 DNA reads TGTGCCAGCAGTTTATATCCGGGGGGCGGGTACGAGCAGTACTTC. Protein: CASSLYPGGGYEQYF.

V and J are TRBV5-1 and TRBJ2-2; no definite D call. The CDR3 loop spans 13 amino acids. The germline V gene encodes CDR1 SGHRS and CDR2 YFSETQ. V lost 1 base to trimming and J lost 5 bases, with 6 bases between them. The CDR3 DNA reads TGCGCCAGCAGCTTGATGGGAACCGGGGAGCTGTTTTTT. It codes for CASSLMGTGELFF.

This sequence joins TRBV7-3 and TRBJ1-2, with 8 bases that match TRBD1. The germline V gene has CDR1 SGHTA and CDR2 FQGTGA. The CDR3 consists of 15 residues. V was clipped by 2 bases and J by 0 bases; unmatched bases: 2. The CDR3 sequence is CASSLGTGPNYGYTF. CDR3 sequence (DNA): TGTGCCAGCAGCTTAGGGACAGGTCCTAACTATGGCTACACCTTC.

The chain combines TRBV2 with TRBJ2-2; D tentatively reads TRBD1 or TRBD2 (5 bases each). CDR1 is SNHLY and CDR2 is FYNNEI in the germline V gene. Trimming shortened V by 6 bases and J by 2 bases, and 19 bases separated the two germline ends. This CDR3 contains 17 residues. As DNA, the CDR3 is TGTGCCAGCAGCGAGGGGCGGGTCAGCTTAAACACCGGGGAGCTGTTTTTT. Translating gives CASSEGRVSLNTGELFF.

The V gene is TRBV27, the J gene TRBJ2-7; TRBD2 matches 13 bases. CDR3 length: 15 residues. Germline CDR1 MNHEY, CDR2 SMNVEV (reference sequence). V was clipped by 5 bases and J by 4 bases; unmatched bases: 5. CDR3 in DNA: TGTGCCAGCAGTCTAGGGACTAGCGGGATATACGAGCAGTACTTC. Amino acids: CASSLGTSGIYEQYF.

This clone was picked up one time. This chain joins TRBV27 and TRBJ1-5; D gene uncertain. Per the germline V gene, CDR1 is MNHEY and CDR2 is SMNVEV (reference sequence). The CDR3 extends over 13 amino acids. V was shortened by 2 bases and J by 7 bases, with 9 bases between the two germline ends. CDR3 DNA sequence: TGTGCCAGCAGTTTAGGGGTAGGGCAGCCCCAGCATTTT. It codes for CASSLGVGQPQHF.

The J gene is TRBJ1-1, the V gene TRBV6-6, with D unclear. This CDR3 is 12 amino acids long. The V end lost 6 bases, the J end lost 1 base, and 6 bases lay between the germline ends. Germline CDR1 and CDR2: MNHNY and SVGAGI (reference sequence). CDR3 region: CASSRPNTEAFF. The CDR3 nucleotides are TGTGCCAGCAGCCGACCGAACACTGAAGCTTTCTTT.

This chain links TRBV5-1 with TRBJ2-2; the D gene is possibly TRBD1 (6 bases). V dropped 2 bases and J dropped 1 base, with 9 bases sitting between them. Looked up from germline, CDR1 is SGHRS and CDR2 is YFSETQ. CDR3 length equals 15 residues. This chain's CDR3 is CASSLGTMNTGELFF. The CDR3 DNA follows: TGCGCCAGCAGCTTAGGGACAATGAACACCGGGGAGCTGTTTTTT. Supplemented by reference TRBV5-1 and TRBJ2-2, the full variable domain reads KAGVTQTPRYLIKTRGQQVTLSCSPISGHRSVSWYQQTPGQGLQFLFEYFSETQRNKGNFPGRFSGRQFSNSRSEMNVSTLELGDSALYLCASSLGTMNTGELFFGEGSRLTVL.

The chain couples TRBV5-4 to TRBJ1-1; D perhaps matches TRBD1 (6 bases). Trimming cost V 0 bases and J 3 bases, with 6 bases left between them. Germline CDR1 is SGHNT and CDR2 is YYREEE (reference sequence). This CDR3 region has 13 residues. The CDR3 DNA is TGTGCCAGCAGCTTGGCAGGGGACACTGAAGCTTTCTTT. Protein: CASSLAGDTEAFF.

The gene calls are TRBV9 and TRBJ2-7; 10 bases agree with TRBD2. The junction had 8 bases not matched to a gene; V was cut back by 4 bases and J by 4 bases. In germline, CDR1 is SGDLS, CDR2 YYNGEE. The CDR3 is made up of 15 amino acids. The CDR3 sequence is CASSYASGSVYEQYF. Here the CDR3 DNA reads TGTGCCAGCAGCTACGCTAGCGGGAGTGTATACGAGCAGTACTTC.

CDR3 residues: CASSRSTGANTEAFF. CDR3 nucleotide sequence: TGCGCCAGCAGCCGATCGACAGGGGCGAACACTGAAGCTTTCTTT. The chain combines TRBV10-1 with TRBJ1-1, with 8 bases lining up with TRBD1. This CDR3 is 15 amino acids long. CDR1 is WNHNN, CDR2 SYGVQD, per germline (reference sequence). With 6 bases clipped from V and 1 base from J, the junction kept 7 bases outside the gene matches.